This TCR beta chain originates from a study of radiotherapy plus CTLA-4 blockade in lung cancer. On this clone itself: Its antigen is unidentified.

Points from the study as a whole: Reports state that early shifts in blood T cell clones, with interferon-beta, best predicted response. TCR clones originating in tumors grew in number in blood after radiotherapy plus ipilimumab.

The repertoire was sequenced with immunoSEQ multiplex PCR; TCRdb's copy has only in-frame clones and lacks some. This table has about 25,000 clones, 70% to 75% appearing once. Germline values: CDR1 SGHDN, CDR2 FVKESK. There are 15 residues in the CDR3. The V end was cut by 3 bases, the J end by 4 bases, with 14 bases between. Here the sequenced sample was peripheral blood, taken from a patient treated with radiotherapy plus ipilimumab. The chain combines TRBV14 with TRBJ2-3; tentatively, D is TRBD2 (6 bases). This receptor was identified in a human donor with non-small cell lung cancer whose response to radiotherapy plus ipilimumab could not be evaluated. The CDR3 nucleotides read TGTGCCAGCAGCCAGAAGGCGGGATTATCAGATACGCAGTATTTT. Its protein is CASSQKAGLSDTQYF.